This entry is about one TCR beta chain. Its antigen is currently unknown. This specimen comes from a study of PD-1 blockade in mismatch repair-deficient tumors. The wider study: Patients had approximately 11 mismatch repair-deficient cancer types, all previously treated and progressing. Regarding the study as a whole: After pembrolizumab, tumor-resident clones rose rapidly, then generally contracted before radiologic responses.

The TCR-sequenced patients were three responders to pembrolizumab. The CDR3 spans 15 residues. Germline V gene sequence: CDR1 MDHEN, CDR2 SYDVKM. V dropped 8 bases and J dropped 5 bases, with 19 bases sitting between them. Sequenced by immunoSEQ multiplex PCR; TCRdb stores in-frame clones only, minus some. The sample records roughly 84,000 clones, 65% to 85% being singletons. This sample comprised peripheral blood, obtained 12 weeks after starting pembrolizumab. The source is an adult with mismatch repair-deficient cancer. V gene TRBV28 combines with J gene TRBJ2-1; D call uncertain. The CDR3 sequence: CASGRQTILNNEQFF. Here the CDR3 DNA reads TGTGCCAGCGGTAGACAAACAATACTAAACAATGAGCAGTTCTTC.